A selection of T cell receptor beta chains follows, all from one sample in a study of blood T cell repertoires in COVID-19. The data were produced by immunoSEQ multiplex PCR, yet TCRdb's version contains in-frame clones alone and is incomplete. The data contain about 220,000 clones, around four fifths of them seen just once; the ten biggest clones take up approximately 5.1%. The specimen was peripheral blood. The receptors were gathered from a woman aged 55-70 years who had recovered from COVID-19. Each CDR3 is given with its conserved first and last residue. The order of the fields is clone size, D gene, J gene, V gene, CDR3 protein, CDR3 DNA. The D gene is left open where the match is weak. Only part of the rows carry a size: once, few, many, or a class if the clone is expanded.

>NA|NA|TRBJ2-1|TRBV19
CASSGGEQFF
TGTGCCAGTAGCGGGGGTGAGCAGTTCTTC
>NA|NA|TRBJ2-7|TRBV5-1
CASSFAGSYEQYF
TGCGCCAGCAGCTTCGCAGGCTCCTACGAGCAGTACTTC
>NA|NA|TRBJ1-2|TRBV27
CASSSLVGQSYGYTF
TGTGCCAGCAGTTCCCTTGTCGGACAGAGCTATGGCTACACCTTC
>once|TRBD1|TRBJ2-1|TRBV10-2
CASSKGQGSYNEQFF
TGCGCCAGCAGTAAGGGACAGGGGTCCTACAATGAGCAGTTCTTC
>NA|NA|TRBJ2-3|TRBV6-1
CASSATVRWGADTQYF
TGTGCCAGCAGTGCGACGGTCCGATGGGGGGCAGATACGCAGTATTTT
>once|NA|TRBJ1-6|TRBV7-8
CASSFATVNSPLHF
TGTGCCAGCAGCTTTGCTACGGTTAATTCACCCCTCCACTTT
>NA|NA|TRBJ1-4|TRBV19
CASSEGFDEKLFF
TGTGCCAGTTCGGAGGGTTTTGATGAAAAACTGTTTTTT
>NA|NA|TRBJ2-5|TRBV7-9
CASSLVVLVIQETQYF
TGTGCCAGCAGCTTAGTCGTTTTAGTGATCCAAGAGACCCAGTACTTC
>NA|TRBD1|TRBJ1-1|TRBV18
CASSPLGRGLGNEAFF
TGTGCCAGCTCACCATTGGGCAGGGGGTTGGGTAATGAAGCTTTCTTT
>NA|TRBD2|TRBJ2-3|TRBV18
CASSSERGAPGTDTQYF
TGTGCCAGCTCATCCGAGCGGGGGGCCCCGGGGACAGATACGCAGTATTTT
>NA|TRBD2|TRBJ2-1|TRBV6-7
CASIQRGPYNEQFF
TGTGCCAGCATCCAGCGGGGGCCCTACAATGAGCAGTTCTTC
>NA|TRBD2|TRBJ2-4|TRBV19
CASSIASGGNIQYF
TGTGCCAGTAGTATAGCAAGCGGGGGAAACATTCAGTACTTC
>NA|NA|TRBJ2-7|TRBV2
CASSYLTEAYEQYF
TGTGCCAGCAGCTACCTCACGGAGGCGTACGAGCAGTACTTC
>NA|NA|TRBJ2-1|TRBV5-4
CASSAGPTTMSTEQFF
TGTGCCAGCAGCGCCGGACCGACTACAATGAGCACAGAGCAGTTCTTC
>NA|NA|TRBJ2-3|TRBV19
CASSPLSGDTQYF
TGTGCCAGTAGTCCGCTCAGCGGAGATACGCAGTATTTT
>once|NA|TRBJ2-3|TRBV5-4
CASRRDLQGPDTQYF
TGTGCCAGCAGGCGGGACTTGCAAGGGCCAGATACGCAGTATTTT
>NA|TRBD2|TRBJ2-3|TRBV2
CASSGLAVDTQYF
TGTGCCAGCAGCGGACTAGCGGTAGATACGCAGTATTTT
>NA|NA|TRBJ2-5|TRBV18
CASSPLRTNQETQYF
TGTGCCAGCTCACCTCTACGTACCAATCAAGAGACCCAGTACTTC
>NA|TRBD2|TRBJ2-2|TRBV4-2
CASSPGLAGGPRELFF
TGTGCCAGCAGCCCGGGACTAGCGGGGGGGCCCCGGGAGCTGTTTTTT
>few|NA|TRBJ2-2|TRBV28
CASTRNTGELFF
TGTGCCAGCACGAGGAACACCGGGGAGCTGTTTTTT
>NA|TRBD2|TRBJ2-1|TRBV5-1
CVSSWTSGGNNEQFF
TGCGTCAGCAGCTGGACTAGCGGGGGGAACAATGAGCAGTTCTTC
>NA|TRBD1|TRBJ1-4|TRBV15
CATTKGQGLSEKLFF
TGTGCCACCACCAAGGGACAGGGCTTAAGTGAAAAACTGTTTTTT
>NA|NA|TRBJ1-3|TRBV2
CASSEKGLVGVYSGNTIYF
TGTGCCAGCAGTGAAAAAGGGCTGGTAGGGGTATACTCTGGAAACACCATATATTTT
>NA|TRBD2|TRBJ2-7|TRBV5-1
CASSLEPAGSPPYEQYF
TGCGCCAGCAGCTTGGAACCAGCGGGGTCACCCCCCTACGAGCAGTACTTC
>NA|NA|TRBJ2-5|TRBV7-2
CASSLGVGHPGETQYF
TGTGCCAGCAGCTTAGGAGTCGGCCACCCGGGGGAGACCCAGTACTTC
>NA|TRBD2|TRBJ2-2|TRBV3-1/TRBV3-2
CASSQAATSGNTGELFF
TGTGCCAGCAGCCAAGCAGCGACTAGCGGGAACACCGGGGAGCTGTTTTTT
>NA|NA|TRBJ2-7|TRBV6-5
CASSYSGTSYEQYF
TGTGCCAGCAGTTACTCGGGGACATCCTACGAGCAGTACTTC
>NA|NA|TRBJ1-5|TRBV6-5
CASGRQALQPQHF
TGTGCCAGCGGACGACAGGCACTTCAGCCCCAGCATTTT
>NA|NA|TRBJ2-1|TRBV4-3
CASSQDPTAAYNEQFF
TGCGCCAGCAGCCAAGATCCCACGGCGGCCTACAATGAGCAGTTCTTC
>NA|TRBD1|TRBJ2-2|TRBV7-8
CASSVQGANTGELFF
TGTGCCAGCAGCGTACAGGGGGCGAACACCGGGGAGCTGTTTTTT
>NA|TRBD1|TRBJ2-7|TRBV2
CASVRDRGDYEQYF
TGTGCCAGCGTCCGGGACAGGGGTGACTACGAGCAGTACTTC
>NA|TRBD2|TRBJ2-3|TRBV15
CATGLISSGGDTQYF
TGTGCCACAGGCTTAATTTCTAGCGGGGGGGATACGCAGTATTTT
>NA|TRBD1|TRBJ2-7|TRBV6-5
CASSYGTGYEQYF
TGTGCCAGCAGTTACGGGACAGGGTATGAGCAGTACTTC
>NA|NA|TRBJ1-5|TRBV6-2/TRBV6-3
CASSYSLLGRAMSVQPQHF
TGTGCCAGCAGTTACTCCCTCCTGGGGCGCGCAATGTCCGTACAGCCCCAGCATTTT
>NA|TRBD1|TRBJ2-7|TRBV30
CASRTDRVTYEQYF
TGTGCCTCGAGGACCGACAGGGTCACCTACGAGCAGTACTTC
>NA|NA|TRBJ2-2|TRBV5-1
CASSFGGPGIGELFF
TGCGCCAGCAGCTTCGGGGGGCCCGGGATCGGGGAGCTGTTTTTT
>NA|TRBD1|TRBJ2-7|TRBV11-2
CASSHGTGTYEQYF
TGTGCCAGCAGCCACGGGACAGGGACCTACGAGCAGTACTTC
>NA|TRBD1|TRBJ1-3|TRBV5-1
CASSLATGGSGNTIYF
TGCGCCAGCAGCTTGGCCACAGGGGGCTCTGGAAACACCATATATTTT
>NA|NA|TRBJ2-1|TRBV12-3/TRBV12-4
CASSATSFNEQFF
TGTGCCAGCAGTGCTACTAGCTTCAATGAGCAGTTCTTC
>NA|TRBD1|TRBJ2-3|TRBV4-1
CASSPRFGQGIDTQYF
TGCGCCAGCAGCCCAAGATTTGGACAGGGAATAGATACGCAGTATTTT
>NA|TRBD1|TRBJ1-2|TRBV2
CASSEGGGQLYGYTF
TGTGCCAGCAGTGAAGGTGGGGGACAGCTCTATGGCTACACCTTC